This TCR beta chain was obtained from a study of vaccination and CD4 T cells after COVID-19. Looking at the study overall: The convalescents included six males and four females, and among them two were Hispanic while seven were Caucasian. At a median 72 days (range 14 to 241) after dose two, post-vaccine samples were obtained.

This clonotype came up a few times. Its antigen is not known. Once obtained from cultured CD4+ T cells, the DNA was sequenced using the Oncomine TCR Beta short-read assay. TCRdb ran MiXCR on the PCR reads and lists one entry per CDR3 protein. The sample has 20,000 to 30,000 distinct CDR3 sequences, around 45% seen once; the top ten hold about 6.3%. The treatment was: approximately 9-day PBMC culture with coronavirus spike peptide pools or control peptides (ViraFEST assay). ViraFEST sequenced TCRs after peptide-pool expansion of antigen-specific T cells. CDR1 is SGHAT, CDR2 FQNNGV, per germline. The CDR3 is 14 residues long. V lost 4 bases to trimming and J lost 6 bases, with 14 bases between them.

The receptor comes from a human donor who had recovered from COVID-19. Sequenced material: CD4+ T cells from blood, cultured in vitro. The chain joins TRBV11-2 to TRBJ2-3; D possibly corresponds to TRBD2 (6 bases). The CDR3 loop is CASSSGLTWDTQYF. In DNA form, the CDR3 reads TGTGCCAGCAGCTCCGGACTAACTTGGGATACGCAGTATTTT.